Sequencing of this T cell receptor beta chain was carried out in a study of T-cell reconstitution after alpha-beta-depleted transplantation in children. The germline V gene encodes CDR1 SNHLY and CDR2 FYNNEI. The CDR3 length is 16 residues. Unmatched junction bases numbered 12, after V lost 8 bases and J lost 0 bases. Using unique molecular identifiers, the investigators prepared the TCRbeta library. TCRdb ran MiXCR on the PCR reads and lists one entry per CDR3 protein. The sample yields some 80,000 distinct CDR3 sequences, about a sixth seen once. The sequencing here drew on PBMCs, mostly from graft donor cells, taken 360 days after TCRalphabeta/CD19-depleted stem cell transplant. This sequence was found in a male patient aged 2 to 9 who had a stem cell transplant for acute lymphoblastic leukemia, so the T cells may come from the graft donor. The V gene is TRBV2, the J gene TRBJ2-5; the match to TRBD1 covers 7 bases. CDR3 region: CASLDRWTGYQETQYF. The CDR3 region has the DNA TGTGCCAGCCTTGACCGGTGGACAGGCTACCAAGAGACCCAGTACTTC.